The rows below give T cell receptor beta chains drawn from one sample of a study of early T cells in non-severe SARS-CoV-2 infection. TCRdb processed the 5' RACE reads anew with MiXCR; each CDR3 protein has one entry. The data show 50,000 or so distinct CDR3 sequences, with 13% seen just once and about 10% held by the top ten. Material: whole blood. Receptors were obtained from an adult who was a healthcare worker with PCR-confirmed SARS-CoV-2 infection or an uninfected control (not recorded which). Both conserved end residues are part of each CDR3. A D gene is named only where the DNA matches it firmly. For some rows the clone size is stated as once, few or many, or as a class when expanded; others skip it.

-	few	TRBJ1-1	TRBV27	TGTGCCAGCAGTTTATATAAGAACACTGAAGCTTTCTTT	CASSLYKNTEAFF
-	few	TRBJ2-7	TRBV6-1	TGTGCCAGCGTTCCTGGGACCGTCTCCTACGAGCAGTACTTC	CASVPGTVSYEQYF
TRBD1	few	TRBJ1-4	TRBV9	TGTGCCAGCAGCGGGTCCTTCCGGGACAGAAATGAAAAACTGTTTTTT	CASSGSFRDRNEKLFF
-	-	TRBJ2-7	TRBV11-1	TGTGCCAGCAGCAAATGGGGGTACGAGCAGTACTTC	CASSKWGYEQYF
-	many	TRBJ1-6	TRBV20-1	TGCAGTGCTCTTCCGACCGGTGGGGCTTCACCCCTCCACTTT	CSALPTGGASPLHF
-	many	TRBJ2-6	TRBV6-5	TGTGCCAGCAGAACCCATGCGCGGGCCAACGTCCTGACTTTC	CASRTHARANVLTF
-	-	TRBJ1-1	TRBV10-3	TGTGCCATCAGTGATTGGGAGGAAGCTTTCTTT	CAISDWEEAFF
-	few	TRBJ1-5	TRBV27	TGTGCCAGCAGTTACCGGGGCTATAGCAATCAGCCCCAGCATTTT	CASSYRGYSNQPQHF
-	many	TRBJ1-1	TRBV5-5	TGTGCCAGCAGCTGGCTCCAGGGTGAAGCTTTCTTT	CASSWLQGEAFF
-	many	TRBJ1-3	TRBV7-2	TGTGCCAGCAGCTTATGGGGAAACACCATATATTTT	CASSLWGNTIYF
-	many	TRBJ2-2	TRBV3-1	TGTGCCAGCAGCGGGGCCGGTCACACCGGGGAGCTGTTTTTT	CASSGAGHTGELFF
TRBD1	many	TRBJ1-6	TRBV20-1	TGCAGTGCCCCGCTGGACAGGCGAAATAATTCACCCCTCCACTTT	CSAPLDRRNNSPLHF
TRBD1	many	TRBJ2-4	TRBV24-1	TGTGCCACCAGTGATTGGGAACAGGGGAAAAACATTCAGTACTTC	CATSDWEQGKNIQYF
-	-	TRBJ2-7	TRBV28	TGTGCCAGTGAAGGTATGGGGGAGGAGGAATCCTACGAGCAGTACTTC	CASEGMGEEESYEQYF
-	many	TRBJ1-6	TRBV7-3	TGTGCCAGCAGCTCCGGGGGCGATTCACCCCTCCACTTT	CASSSGGDSPLHF
-	many	TRBJ2-5	TRBV3-1	TGTGCCAGCAGCCAAGGCGGCTACCTTTCCCAGTACTTC	CASSQGGYLSQYF
-	many	TRBJ1-2	TRBV27	TGTGCCAGCAGTTTAACCGCAGCATATGGCTACACCTTC	CASSLTAAYGYTF
-	many	TRBJ2-1	TRBV20-1	TGCAGTGCTAGATCTCCCTTCGGGGTAGCAGGGGCCTCGGATGAGCAGTTCTTC	CSARSPFGVAGASDEQFF
-	-	TRBJ2-3	TRBV7-2	TGTGCCAGCAGCTTAGTGTCAAATACGCAGTATTTT	CASSLVSNTQYF
-	-	TRBJ2-2	TRBV30	TGTGCCTGGAGACCAGGAGGCGCCCGGGCCGGGGAGCTGTTTTTT	CAWRPGGARAGELFF
-	medium-sized	TRBJ1-2	TRBV12-3/TRBV12-4	TGTGCCAGCAGTTTCTGGGGTAACCGACCGGGGGGCTACACCTTC	CASSFWGNRPGGYTF
-	many	TRBJ2-2	TRBV29-1	TGCAGCGTTGAAACTTCGGGCAGGGCGAACACCGGGGAGCTGTTTTTT	CSVETSGRANTGELFF
-	many	TRBJ2-1	TRBV5-1	TGCGCCAGCAGCTTGGCGACAGAGGTCTACAATGAGCAGTTCTTC	CASSLATEVYNEQFF
TRBD1	many	TRBJ2-7	TRBV5-1	TGCGCCAGCAGCTTGGCGGGACAGGGGGCCGACGAGCAGTACTTC	CASSLAGQGADEQYF
-	many	TRBJ2-5	TRBV29-1	TGCAGCACAATGGGATATCAAGAGACCCAGTACTTC	CSTMGYQETQYF
-	many	TRBJ1-2	TRBV5-1	TGCGCCAGCAGCTTAACTGGGGACTATGGCTACACCTTC	CASSLTGDYGYTF
-	-	TRBJ1-1	TRBV28	TGTGCCAGCAGTTTCTCGTCCGCGGGAGTGAACACTGAAGCTTTCTTT	CASSFSSAGVNTEAFF
TRBD2	many	TRBJ2-7	TRBV7-3	TGTGCCAGCAGCTTAGGGACTAGCGGATCCTACGAGCAGTACTTC	CASSLGTSGSYEQYF
-	many	TRBJ2-5	TRBV9	TGTGCCAGCAGCCCACTCTCCCAAGAGACCCAGTACTTC	CASSPLSQETQYF
-	-	TRBJ1-5	TRBV30	TGTGCCTGGAGCCCGGGCCTAAATCAGCCCCAGCATTTT	CAWSPGLNQPQHF
TRBD2	few	TRBJ2-1	TRBV2	TGTGCCAGCTCCACTCCGGGCCTAGCGGCCTACAATGAGCAGTTCTTC	CASSTPGLAAYNEQFF
-	many	TRBJ2-3	TRBV4-1	TGCGCCAGCAGCCAAAACTCGCCCGATACGCAGTATTTT	CASSQNSPDTQYF
-	few	TRBJ1-6	TRBV7-9	TGTGCCAGCAGCCGGAACGGTGGGGCCTATAATTCACCCCTCCACTTT	CASSRNGGAYNSPLHF
TRBD2	-	TRBJ2-3	TRBV29-1	TGCAGCGTGGAAACTAGAGCGGGAAGCACAGATACGCAGTATTTT	CSVETRAGSTDTQYF
-	many	TRBJ2-7	TRBV6-6	TGTGCCAGCAGTATACCGCTGGGCACGGGGAACGAGCAGTACTTC	CASSIPLGTGNEQYF
TRBD1	-	TRBJ2-7	TRBV5-4	TGTGCCAGCAGCTTACCGGGACAGCACTACGAACAGTACTTC	CASSLPGQHYEQYF
-	many	TRBJ1-1	TRBV6-2/TRBV6-3	TGTGCCAGCAGCAGGACAGTGAACACTGAAGCTTTCTTT	CASSRTVNTEAFF
TRBD1	many	TRBJ2-7	TRBV5-1	TGCGCCAGCAGCGTCGGGACAGGGTATAGCGACGAGCAGTACTTC	CASSVGTGYSDEQYF
TRBD1	few	TRBJ1-1	TRBV11-2	TGTGCCAGCAGCTTATCCCTACGGGTCGAGACAGGGTTAGCTTTCTTT	CASSLSLRVETGLAFF
TRBD1	many	TRBJ1-3	TRBV9	TGTGCCAGCAGCACTCAGGGGGCAGCAGCTGGAAACACCATATATTTT	CASSTQGAAAGNTIYF
-	-	TRBJ1-6	TRBV3-1	TGTGCCAGCAGCCTCAGGGATAATTCACCCCTCCACTTT	CASSLRDNSPLHF
TRBD2	few	TRBJ2-4	TRBV28	TGTGCCAGCAGTACGACTAGCTACATTCAGTACTTC	CASSTTSYIQYF
-	few	TRBJ1-2	TRBV28	TGTGCCAGCAGTTCCCGGGACGGAGTCTATGGCTACACCTTC	CASSSRDGVYGYTF
-	many	TRBJ2-7	TRBV28	TGTGCCAGCAGTTGGTCCTACGAGCAGTACTTC	CASSWSYEQYF
-	few	TRBJ1-2	TRBV2	TGTGCCAGCAGTGAATCTCGACCGCAACGCGGCTACACCTTC	CASSESRPQRGYTF
-	-	TRBJ1-2	TRBV4-1	TGCGCCAGCAGCCAAGTTCAGGGTGGCTATGGCTACACCTTC	CASSQVQGGYGYTF
-	-	TRBJ2-7	TRBV5-1	TGCGCCAGCAGAGCTGAAGCCACCTACGAGCAGTACTTC	CASRAEATYEQYF
TRBD2	many	TRBJ2-1	TRBV20-1	TGCAGTGCTATTGCCGGGACTAGCGTCAATGAGCAGTTCTTC	CSAIAGTSVNEQFF
TRBD1	-	TRBJ1-1	TRBV5-5	TGTGCCAGCAGCATGACAGGGCGTAACACTGAAGCTTTCTTT	CASSMTGRNTEAFF